A selection of T cell receptor beta chains follows, all from one sample in a study of cytomegalovirus exposure and HLA in healthy donors. Assay: immunoSEQ multiplex PCR; the TCRdb copy retains only in-frame clones and omits some. This sample has about 160,000 clones, with around four fifths found just once. Sequenced material: PBMCs. The receptors stem from a man aged 30 to 39 in good health and CMV-seronegative. Each CDR3 is given with its conserved first and last residue.

J gene,V gene,CDR3 length,CDR3 protein
TRBJ2-5,TRBV5-1,16,CASSGLDRRPGETQYF
TRBJ2-2,TRBV11-2,14,CASSSATGTGELFF
TRBJ2-7,TRBV6-6,14,CASRPTGFSYEQYF
TRBJ1-1,TRBV5-1,15,CASSLAVLGGTEAFF
TRBJ1-2,TRBV7-2,14,CASSFLTGAYGYTF
TRBJ2-7,TRBV6-5,13,CASSRDRGFEQYF
TRBJ2-7,TRBV27,14,CASTPIAGLYEQYF
TRBJ2-1,TRBV7-9,14,CASSPKGAYNEQFF
TRBJ2-5,TRBV2,13,CASSGEVQETQYF
TRBJ2-5,TRBV13,16,CASSSNLAGGPETQYF